This T cell receptor (beta chain) derives from a study of cytomegalovirus exposure and HLA in healthy donors. Study in general: Across almost 400 genotyped donors, about 81% landed in the Caucasian-associated ancestry cluster. Broader study findings: In vitro testing confirmed three CMV-associated chains as specific for CMV antigens. Solely CMV serostatus was available to characterize immune exposure.

Details on this clone: What it binds is not known.

The CMV serostatus of this donor went unrecorded. With 60 Vbeta and 13 Jbeta primers, the PCR was carried out. The repertoire was sequenced with immunoSEQ multiplex PCR; TCRdb's copy has only in-frame clones and lacks some. The profile shows some 120,000 clones, 74% of them singletons. The CDR3 loop spans 14 amino acids. The V gene lost 6 bases and the J gene lost 4 bases, with 15 bases spanning the gap. Per the germline V gene, CDR1 is MDHEN and CDR2 is SYDVKM. The V and J genes are TRBV28 and TRBJ1-2; D is possibly TRBD1 (5 bases). The receptor was derived from a human donor in good health. Sequencing was done on a sample of PBMCs. The CDR3 spells CASSLDQGSYGYTF. CDR3 bases: TGTGCCAGCAGCCTTGATCAGGGTTCCTATGGCTACACCTTC.